This T cell receptor (beta chain) was documented in a study of T-cell memory formation after mild COVID-19. Study overall: TCR clusters showed largely donor specificity.

There are a few counts of this clonotype. What it binds is unknown. Germline V gene sequence: CDR1 DFQATT, CDR2 SNEGSKA (reference sequence). This CDR3 contains 15 residues. Unmatched junction bases numbered 7, after V lost 5 bases and J lost 0 bases. Study-wide points: Pre-infection memory contained some responding clones, which suggested that cross-reactive memory had joined. In second-wave clones peaking day 37, SARS-CoV-2 specificity remained unconfirmed.

TCRdb reanalysed the 5' RACE reads using MiXCR and keeps one entry per CDR3 protein. Of about 210,000 distinct CDR3 sequences in the sample, about 27% are singletons; the top ten hold about an eighth. Sequenced input: PBMCs or a T cell subset sorted from them (not recorded which). The clonotype comes from an adult woman who had mild COVID-19 (a few samples of this study predate the infection). Cell type and time point are not known. The gene calls are TRBV20-1 and TRBJ2-7; 10 positions match TRBD2. The CDR3 loop reads CSAFGLAESSYEQYF. Written as DNA, the CDR3 is TGCAGTGCTTTCGGACTAGCGGAGAGCTCCTACGAGCAGTACTTC.